Given below is one T cell receptor (beta chain) in context. What it binds is not known. This sample is drawn from a study of cytomegalovirus exposure and HLA in healthy donors. Findings and limits, study-wide: A later analysis reportedly identified an Asian-associated ancestry cluster as carrying fewer N-insertions than the 666-donor mean.

The primer mix had 60 Vbeta and 13 Jbeta primers. The table came from immunoSEQ multiplex PCR; TCRdb's copy has only in-frame clones and leaves some out. The table includes 75,000 to 80,000 clones, 78% detected once. Germline CDR1 and CDR2: SGHKS and YYEKEE (reference sequence). V was clipped by 2 bases and J by 0 bases; unmatched bases: 4. The CDR3 length is 17 residues. This receptor was taken from a man in his forties or fifties in good health and CMV-seronegative. The V and J genes are TRBV5-5 and TRBJ2-6, with TRBD1 matching 8 bases. The sample consisted of PBMCs. In nucleotides, the CDR3 is TGTGCCAGCAGCTTTACAGGGGGGAACTCTGGGGCCAACGTCCTGACTTTC. It specifies CASSFTGGNSGANVLTF.